What follows are 15 T cell receptor beta chains derived from one specimen sequenced in a study of blood T cell repertoires in COVID-19. TCRdb's copy holds only in-frame clones and misses some; the assay was immunoSEQ multiplex PCR. The sample yields 150,000 to 200,000 clones, more than 75% seen once. The sample taken for sequencing was peripheral blood. The receptors derive from a man aged 40-55 years with active or convalescent COVID-19.

The CDR3 DNA follows: TGTGCCAGCAGCTTTACCGGGACAGGGGGCCCAGACATTCAGTACTTC. It is translated as CASSFTGTGGPDIQYF. This chain links TRBV7-9 with TRBJ2-4, with TRBD1 identical over 12 bases. CDR3 length equals 16 residues. In germline, CDR1 is SEHNR, CDR2 FQNEAQ (reference sequence). The J segment lost 8 bases and the V segment lost 3 bases, leaving 8 bases of the junction unmatched.

The CDR3 bases are TGCGCCAGCAGCCCTGACAGGGGTGCAAGCAATGAGCAGTTCTTC. Translating it yields CASSPDRGASNEQFF. The rearrangement links TRBV5-1 to TRBJ2-1; TRBD1 matches 8 bases. The CDR3 spans 15 residues. CDR1 and CDR2 (germline): SGHRS, YFSETQ. V lost 4 bases and J lost 6; bases outside the gene matches: 9.

This clone came up once. The chain uses TRBV19 and TRBJ1-1, with D unresolved. This CDR3 has 14 residues. Germline V gene lookup returns CDR1 LNHDA and CDR2 SQIVND (reference sequence). With 6 bases removed from V and 0 bases from J, the gap between germline ends came to 11 bases. CDR3 protein: CASRDITLNTEAFF. The CDR3 nucleotides are TGTGCCAGTAGAGACATAACGTTGAACACTGAAGCTTTCTTT.

The chain couples TRBV18 to TRBJ1-5; no definite D call. This CDR3 spans 14 amino acids. The V end lost 4 bases, the J end lost 0 bases, and 7 bases lay between the germline ends. Germline assignment: CDR1 KGHSH and CDR2 LQKENI. CDR3 amino acids: CASSHSDSNQPQHF. The CDR3 DNA follows: TGTGCCAGCTCACACAGTGATAGCAATCAGCCCCAGCATTTT.

The genes are TRBV4-2 and TRBJ2-1, with 14 positions matching TRBD2. This CDR3 is 18 amino acids long. V lost 0 bases, J lost 10 bases, and 11 bases stayed unmatched. Germline V gene lookup returns CDR1 LGHNA and CDR2 YNFKEQ. The CDR3 coding sequence is TGTGCCAGCAGCCAAGATCCCAGGACTAGCGGGGGGCACGGAGAGCAGTTCTTC. This encodes CASSQDPRTSGGHGEQFF.

V is TRBV29-1 and J is TRBJ1-1; D is perhaps TRBD1 (5 bases). With 6 bases removed from V and 8 bases from J, the gap between germline ends came to 16 bases. CDR3 length: 12 amino acids. The V gene's germline CDR1 is SQVTM and CDR2 ANQGSEA. The CDR3 reads CSVGDSGLEAFF. As DNA, the CDR3 is TGCAGCGTCGGAGACTCAGGGTTGGAAGCTTTCTTT.

There are a few counts of this clone. The chain joins TRBV27 to TRBJ1-6, with 8 positions matching TRBD1. The CDR3 extends over 15 amino acids. The trim removed 7 bases at V and 3 bases at J, leaving 5 bases unmatched. Germline CDR1 is MNHEY and CDR2 is SMNVEV (reference sequence). In DNA form, the CDR3 reads TGTGCCAGCACCAGACAGGGGAGCTATAATTCACCCCTCCACTTT. Its protein product is CASTRQGSYNSPLHF.

The chain carries TRBV5-1 and TRBJ1-4; D call uncertain. From germline, CDR1 is SGHRS and CDR2 YFSETQ. The CDR3 totals 14 residues. The V end was cut by 0 bases, the J end by 5 bases, with 8 bases between. The CDR3 protein is CASSLGSSNEKLFF. For the CDR3, the DNA is TGCGCCAGCAGCTTGGGCAGTTCGAATGAAAAACTGTTTTTT. Together with reference TRBV5-1 and TRBJ1-4, the CDR3 gives the full variable domain: KAGVTQTPRYLIKTRGQQVTLSCSPISGHRSVSWYQQTPGQGLQFLFEYFSETQRNKGNFPGRFSGRQFSNSRSEMNVSTLELGDSALYLCASSLGSSNEKLFFGSGTQLSVL.

The chain is built from TRBV18 and TRBJ2-7; D is unresolved. Looked up from germline, CDR1 is KGHSH and CDR2 is LQKENI. The length of the CDR3 is 13 residues. Trimming stripped 3 bases from V and 2 bases from J, with 8 bases between. The CDR3 DNA follows: TGTGCCAGCTCACCGGAGTACCCCTACGAGCAGTACTTC. It encodes CASSPEYPYEQYF.

CDR3 sequence reads: CASSQDALAGRGETQYF. In DNA form, the CDR3 reads TGTGCCAGCAGCCAAGATGCCCTAGCGGGGCGGGGAGAGACCCAGTACTTC. This chain connects TRBV3-1 (or the pseudogene TRBV3-2) to TRBJ2-5; the match to TRBD2 covers 9 bases. V dropped 0 bases and J dropped 4; count of bases not matched to a gene: 9. The CDR3 has 17 residues. Germline V gene lookup returns CDR1 LGHDT and CDR2 YNNKEL (reference sequence).

V gene TRBV5-5 combines with J gene TRBJ2-3; the match to TRBD1 covers 9 bases. The CDR3 runs 16 residues. Germline V gene data show CDR1 as SGHKS and CDR2 as YYEKEE (reference sequence). J gave up 4 bases and V 7 bases, and 13 bases lay outside the gene matches. CDR3 protein: CASSRPGTGFADTQYF. The CDR3 DNA sequence: TGTGCCAGCTCACGCCCCGGGACAGGGTTTGCAGATACGCAGTATTTT.

The chain employs TRBV12-3 or TRBV12-4 and TRBJ2-1; D call uncertain. V was shortened by 2 bases and J by 9 bases, with 8 bases between the two germline ends. The CDR3 loop spans 12 amino acids. The CDR3 is CASSLHLSEQFF. CDR3 coding DNA: TGTGCCAGCAGTTTACACTTATCTGAGCAGTTCTTC.

This clone was observed once. The chain couples TRBV28 to TRBJ1-5, with D possibly matching TRBD1 (6 bases). This CDR3 region has 12 residues. Germline V CDR1 and CDR2: MDHEN, SYDVKM. V was cut by 1 base and J by 12 bases, with 10 bases left in between. The CDR3 protein is CASSLSNRVQHF. The CDR3 DNA reads as TGTGCCAGCAGTTTATCTAACAGGGTCCAGCATTTT.

In DNA, the CDR3 is TGTGCCAGCAGTGAGGACAGGGGGTATGGCTACACCTTC. Protein product: CASSEDRGYGYTF. The chain is built from TRBV6-4 and TRBJ1-2, with 10 bases identical to TRBD1. The CDR3 loop spans 13 amino acids. Germline lookup yields CDR1 MRHNA and CDR2 SNTAGT. V lost 3 bases, J lost 5 bases, and 0 bases stayed unmatched.

The rearrangement uses TRBV6-2 or TRBV6-3 and TRBJ1-1; 9 bases match TRBD1. Germline V gene lookup returns CDR1 MNHEY and CDR2 SVGEGT. Trimming cost V 2 bases and J 0 bases; bases outside gene matches: 10. The CDR3 sequence is 18 residues long. DNA for the CDR3: TGTGCCAGCAGTTACCCCTTGGGACAGGGAGGCATGAACACTGAAGCTTTCTTT. It specifies CASSYPLGQGGMNTEAFF.